This T cell receptor (beta chain) was found in a study of CD8 T cells in Susac syndrome (dated by TCRdb to the late 2010s). Context from the whole study: Of the Susac syndrome patients who were sequenced, roughly 8 were in clinical remission while about six had clinically active disease. At blood withdrawal, Susac syndrome patients were therapy-naive, treated with corticosteroids (with IVIg additionally given to some), or treated with IVIg alone. The study used repertoire sequencing to test whether antigen drove CD8+ T cell activation and differentiation in Susac syndrome.

Peripheral blood CD8+ and CD4+ T cells from healthy donors, Susac syndrome patients and multiple sclerosis patients were profiled using high-throughput TCR beta sequencing. Recently defined diagnostic criteria for definite or probable disease were met by the Susac syndrome patients. Bulk CD8+ and CD4+ T cells were purified magnetically by negative isolation, whereas CD8+ TEMRA cells were enriched by FACS. Blood was drawn into EDTA tubes, processed within 24 hours, and PBMCs were isolated by density gradient centrifugation. PBMCs intended for TCR sequencing were cryopreserved in liquid nitrogen and were subsequently thawed in a 37 degrees C water bath. A purity of at least 90% was achieved for sorted or isolated CD4+, CD8+ and CD8+ TEMRA cells. The paper's findings and limits, for the study overall: The number of individuals in the TCR sequencing and HLA analysis was acknowledged as relatively small. The CD4+ T cell repertoire of patients with Susac syndrome showed no detectable clonal expansion.

RNA was extracted using the RNeasy kit, and roughly 0.5 to 1 ug of the RNA was reverse transcribed with random hexamers. TCR beta CDR3 regions were amplified with the immunoSEQ multiplex PCR assay covering 54 Vbeta and 13 Jbeta segments. PCR amplification bias was corrected using a synthetic template baseline for primer optimization and computational correction. The original pipeline was this. Only productive sequences were kept, with reads annotated to V, D and J genes according to IMGT and analyzed in immunoSEQ Analyzer. To calculate clonality, Shannon entropy was normalized by log2 of the number of productive unique sequences and then subtracted from one. For each patient and control, public and private clones were evaluated among the 100 most prevalent clones. Susac-specific clones were defined as absent from healthy and MS cohorts, around 980 published viral clones and other ImmuneACCESS disease sequences. The public sequencing data were trimmed at Q25 with fastp and processed into clonotypes with MiXCR by TCRdb, which kept only in-frame beta chains. Rows with one shared CDR3 protein collapse into an entry with the most common genes and DNA. TCRdb's processing, not the study's, gives the V and J calls here. Recorded for this sample are some 160,000 distinct CDR3 sequences; approximately 94% of them occurred a single time. Roughly 0.084% of the sample belongs to the ten largest clones.

A remark on this clonotype: Its antigen is unknown. Base qualities are not provided; no much larger clone lies one nucleotide away.

The sample was CD4+ T cells from PBMCs. This TCR was recovered from a human donor with Susac syndrome.

The CDR3 is CSGTGGSNYGYTF. The nucleotide sequence reads TGCAGCGGAACAGGGGGCTCCAACTATGGCTACACCTTC. Recombination linked TRBV29-1 to TRBJ1-2; TRBD1 fits 9 bases in the junction. Sequences SQVTM (CDR1) and ANQGSEA (CDR2) are obtained from the germline V gene. For this chain, trimming is 7 bases at the V end and 2 bases at the J end, and the number of junction bases without a gene match is 5. Reading from cysteine to phenylalanine, the CDR3 counts 13 amino acids. The sequence is cut down to CDR3 DNA, 39 bases in frame from base 1.